The 24 T cell receptor beta chains listed next were all sequenced from one sample in a study of blood T cell repertoires in COVID-19. Method: immunoSEQ multiplex PCR; TCRdb's copy keeps in-frame clones and lacks some. The sample has over 20,000 clones, around 89% seen once. The sequenced sample consisted of peripheral blood. The receptors come from a man between 65 and 85 years old with active COVID-19.

V and J are TRBV6-6 and TRBJ1-1; no reliable D call. The CDR3 sequence is 12 residues long. V shed 2 bases and J shed 9 bases, with 10 bases lying between them. Germline V gene data show CDR1 as MNHNY and CDR2 as SVGAGI (reference sequence). CDR3 in DNA: TGTGCCAGCAGTTACGTTGGCACGCAAGCTTTCTTT. Amino acid sequence: CASSYVGTQAFF.

The rearrangement joins TRBV11-2 to TRBJ1-2; tentatively, D is TRBD1 (6 bases). CDR1 and CDR2 (germline): SGHAT, FQNNGV. Trimming took off 1 base at V and 3 bases at J, with 15 bases between the two ends. The CDR3 loop spans 16 amino acids. The DNA of the CDR3 is TGTGCCAGCAGCTTAGGACCGGGGGGCCCTTACTATGGCTACACCTTC. Its translation is CASSLGPGGPYYGYTF.

The V and J genes are TRBV7-8 and TRBJ1-2, with unresolved D. CDR3 length: 12 residues. Deletions cut 5 bases from V and 0 bases from J, with 4 bases between. Germline CDR1 SGHVS, CDR2 FQNEAQ. DNA of the CDR3: TGTGCCAGCAGCCTAACTAACTATGGCTACACCTTC. Translation: CASSLTNYGYTF. The whole variable domain, remainder taken from reference TRBV7-8 and TRBJ1-2, is GAGVSQSPRYKVAKRGQDVALRCDPISGHVSLFWYQQALGQGPEFLTYFQNEAQLDKSGLPSDRFFAERPEGSVSTLKIQRTQQEDSAVYLCASSLTNYGYTFGSGTRLTVV.

This sequence joins TRBV18 and TRBJ2-1, with 8 bases matching TRBD2. The junction had 10 bases not matched to a gene; V was cut back by 5 bases and J by 7 bases. Germline V gene lookup returns CDR1 KGHSH and CDR2 LQKENI. This CDR3 is built from 15 residues. As DNA, the CDR3 is TGTGCCAGCTCAAGGGAGCGGGAGAATCGTAATGAGCAGTTCTTC. Residues: CASSRERENRNEQFF.

V usage is TRBV27 and J usage is TRBJ2-7; TRBD1 aligns across 10 bases. J was trimmed by 4 bases and V by 5 bases; bases with no gene match: 5. The CDR3 contains 14 residues. Germline CDR1 and CDR2: MNHEY and SMNVEV (reference sequence). CDR3 sequence: CASSATGGFYEQYF. The DNA for the CDR3 is TGTGCCAGCAGTGCGACAGGGGGCTTTTACGAGCAGTACTTC.

The chain has TRBV11-3 and TRBJ2-1; D is unclear. This CDR3 is built from 13 residues. The germline V gene encodes CDR1 SGHNT and CDR2 YENEEA. V was clipped by 0 bases and J by 8 bases, with 8 bases between them. The CDR3 region has the DNA TGTGCCAGCAGCTTAGATCCAGTCCATGAGCAGTTCTTC. Translation gives CASSLDPVHEQFF.

V usage is TRBV11-2 and J usage is TRBJ2-7; 12 positions match TRBD2. CDR3 size: 15 residues. V lost 1 base and J lost 7; bases outside the gene matches: 5. The germline CDR1 and CDR2 sequences are SGHAT and FQNNGV. The CDR3 region is CASSLVLAGGGEQYF. For the CDR3, the DNA is TGTGCCAGCAGCTTAGTACTAGCGGGGGGAGGTGAGCAGTACTTC.

The chain uses TRBV19 and TRBJ1-1, with a possible D match to TRBD1 (6 bases). CDR1 is LNHDA and CDR2 is SQIVND in the germline V gene (reference sequence). Trimming removed 4 bases at V and 3 bases at J, with 9 bases between. The CDR3 is made up of 13 amino acids. The CDR3 loop reads CASSTQGYTEAFF. Written as DNA, the CDR3 is TGTGCCAGTAGTACACAGGGATACACTGAAGCTTTCTTT.

This sequence joins TRBV18 and TRBJ2-5, with D unresolved. Germline-derived CDR1 and CDR2 are KGHSH and LQKENI. V lost 6 bases, J lost 4 bases, and 12 bases lay in between. The CDR3 loop spans 13 amino acids. The CDR3 DNA is TGTGCCAGCTCGTCGTTCGTGGCAGAGACCCAGTACTTC. Translating it yields CASSSFVAETQYF.

The V gene is TRBV6-5, the J gene TRBJ2-7; 14 nucleotides align to TRBD2. Per the germline V gene, CDR1 is MNHEY and CDR2 is SVGAGI. This CDR3 is built from 15 residues. Unmatched junction bases numbered 3, after V lost 6 bases and J lost 2 bases. The CDR3 DNA is TGTGCCAGCAGGGGGACTAGCGGGAGAGCCTACGAGCAGTACTTC. As protein: CASRGTSGRAYEQYF.

The chain links TRBV2 to TRBJ2-1; TRBD2 aligns across 13 bases. Germline V lookup: CDR1 SNHLY, CDR2 FYNNEI. The CDR3 spans 16 residues. Trimming removed 6 bases from V and 3 bases from J; junction bases left unmatched: 5. CDR3 sequence reads: CASRERTSGSYNEQFF. CDR3 sequence (DNA): TGTGCCAGCAGGGAGCGGACTAGCGGGAGCTACAATGAGCAGTTCTTC.

The chain recombines TRBV7-8 with TRBJ2-5, with 8 positions matching TRBD2. Trimming at V came to 1 base and at J to 1 base, leaving 5 bases not matched to a gene. The CDR3 spans 16 residues. The germline CDR1 and CDR2 sequences are SGHVS and FQNEAQ. The CDR3 DNA follows: TGTGCCAGCAGCTTAGGGGTAGCGGGATCCCAAGAGACCCAGTACTTC. Protein sequence: CASSLGVAGSQETQYF.

This sequence joins TRBV27 and TRBJ2-7, with TRBD2 matching over 10 bases. The CDR3 loop spans 15 amino acids. V lost 3 bases, J lost 5 bases, and 7 bases stayed unmatched. CDR1 and CDR2 (germline): MNHEY, SMNVEV (reference sequence). CDR3 region: CASSLIAGGYNEQYF. DNA for the CDR3: TGTGCCAGCAGTTTGATAGCGGGAGGTTACAACGAGCAGTACTTC.

The chain uses TRBV4-1 and TRBJ1-6; 10 positions agree with TRBD1. In germline, CDR1 is MGHRA, CDR2 YSYEKL. CDR3 size: 15 residues. The V and J ends lost 1 base and 6 bases, in that order; junction bases with no gene match: 0. The CDR3 DNA reads as TGCGCCAGCAGCCAAGGACAGGGGGCTAATTCACCCCTCCACTTT. It codes for CASSQGQGANSPLHF.

This clone has only one observation. V is TRBV7-2 and J is TRBJ2-7; D gene unclear. The V end lost 2 bases, the J end lost 0 bases, and 8 bases lay between the germline ends. The CDR3 is made up of 14 amino acids. The germline gives CDR1 SGHTA, CDR2 FQGNSA. Here the CDR3 reads CASSLSVTSYEQYF. DNA for the CDR3: TGTGCCAGCAGCTTAAGCGTGACCTCCTACGAGCAGTACTTC.

This clone is medium-sized by share. This chain connects TRBV6-2 or TRBV6-3 to TRBJ1-6; D remains ambiguous. Germline V gene data show CDR1 as MNHEY and CDR2 as SVGEGT. V shed 4 bases and J shed 9 bases, with 13 bases lying between them. The CDR3 is made up of 14 amino acids. This chain's CDR3 is CASSWATFGSPLHF. DNA of the CDR3: TGTGCCAGCAGTTGGGCGACCTTCGGTTCACCCCTCCACTTT.

The chain has TRBV3-1 (or the pseudogene TRBV3-2) and TRBJ1-1, with D unclear. The CDR3 contains 11 residues. CDR1 and CDR2 (germline): LGHDT, YNNKEL (reference sequence). Trimming left V 2 bases short and J 4 bases short, with 2 bases between. This chain's CDR3 is CASSQRTEAFF. CDR3 coding DNA: TGTGCCAGCAGCCAACGCACTGAAGCTTTCTTT.

This chain joins TRBV4-1 and TRBJ1-1; D is perhaps TRBD1 (5 bases). The CDR3 is 18 residues long. Trimming removed 0 bases from V and 1 base from J, with 18 bases in between. From germline, CDR1 is MGHRA and CDR2 YSYEKL. The CDR3 DNA follows: TGCGCCAGCAGCCAAGAGGGGGGGACCGACCCCGAGAACACTGAAGCTTTCTTT. This gives the protein CASSQEGGTDPENTEAFF.

The chain has TRBV6-5 and TRBJ1-2; D gene unclear. Germline V gene sequence: CDR1 MNHEY, CDR2 SVGAGI. Trimming pared 5 bases from V and 2 bases from J, leaving 12 bases between. The length of the CDR3 is 14 residues. The CDR3 DNA reads TGTGCCAGCAGTCCTGACACGGCGAACTATGGCTACACCTTC. It codes for CASSPDTANYGYTF.

This clone was observed a single time. J is TRBJ1-2 and V is TRBV29-1, with D possibly TRBD1 on 5 matching bases. Per germline, CDR1 SQVTM and CDR2 ANQGSEA. V lost 3 bases and J lost 14, with 19 bases in between. There are 12 residues in the CDR3. The CDR3 DNA is TGCAGCGTTGACAAAGGTGCTAGGGAGGGGACCTTC. Protein: CSVDKGAREGTF.

The chain has TRBV7-3 and TRBJ2-3; 10 bases match TRBD2. The CDR3 contains 17 residues. Germline V gene data show CDR1 as SGHTA and CDR2 as FQGTGA. The V segment lost 5 bases and the J segment 1 base; nucleotides outside the gene matches: 9. The CDR3 spells CASSRTASGGRTDTQYF. CDR3 DNA sequence: TGTGCCAGCAGCCGAACGGCTAGCGGGGGCCGCACAGATACGCAGTATTTT.

The CDR3 here is CASSKDYREQFF. In DNA, the CDR3 is TGTGCCAGCAGTAAGGACTACAGGGAGCAGTTCTTC. The genes are TRBV2 and TRBJ2-1, with D perhaps TRBD2 (6 bases). Germline CDR1 SNHLY, CDR2 FYNNEI. This CDR3 comprises 12 residues. Trimming removed 5 bases at V and 10 bases at J, with 12 bases between.

This chain joins TRBV7-2 and TRBJ2-5, with TRBD2 identical over 9 bases. Germline values: CDR1 SGHTA, CDR2 FQGNSA. V was clipped by 5 bases and J by 5 bases; unmatched bases: 12. This CDR3 has 16 residues. This CDR3 is CASSAFLAGSGETQYF. The CDR3 DNA is TGTGCCAGCAGCGCGTTTCTAGCGGGGTCTGGGGAGACCCAGTACTTC. Drawing the rest from reference TRBV7-2 and TRBJ2-5, the complete variable domain is GAGVSQSPSNKVTEKGKDVELRCDPISGHTALYWYRQSLGQGLEFLIYFQGNSAPDKSGLPSDRFSAERTGGSVSTLTIQRTQQEDSAVYLCASSAFLAGSGETQYFGPGTRLLVL.

This sequence joins TRBV7-3 and TRBJ1-6; D perhaps matches TRBD1 (6 bases). Per germline, CDR1 SGHTA and CDR2 FQGTGA. The V gene lost 5 bases and the J gene lost 9 bases, with 11 bases spanning the gap. The CDR3 runs 13 residues. The CDR3 spells CASSTQQGSPLHF. For the CDR3, the DNA is TGTGCCAGCAGCACCCAACAGGGTTCACCCCTCCACTTT.